The next 14 T cell receptor beta chains were all read from a single sample in a study of low-dose radiotherapy and immunotherapy resistance in tumors. Gene-specific TRAV and TRBV primers were used for first-strand cDNA, covering alpha and beta chains. TCR amplification involved roughly 21 PCR cycles with a constant-region primer and V-primer adapter. In TCRdb, the reads were re-called with MiXCR into one record per CDR3 protein. This sample has 65,000 to 95,000 distinct CDR3 sequences, with 15% to 20% found just once. Time point denoted: before trial treatment. This sample comprised PBMCs, obtained before treatment. The source of these receptors is a male donor with prostate cancer.

Notes on this clonotype: The DNA is omitted, as the CDR3 cannot be located on it reliably, and the CDR3 follows TCRdb's listing. CDR3 region: CASTSARLGGSGELFFF. The chain joins TRBV28 to TRBJ2-2; the table calls TRBD1, which could not be checked here. Looked up from germline, CDR1 is MDHEN and CDR2 is SYDVKM. The CDR3 adds up to 17 amino acids, both ends counted.

This clonotype was counted a few times. The limits of the CDR3 on the DNA are not certain, so only TCRdb's listed CDR3 is given. This chain links TRBV5-1 with TRBJ2-2; the table's D call of TRBD1 was not tested on the DNA. Germline CDR1 SGHRS, CDR2 YFSETQ. The CDR3 has 15 residues if both end residues are counted. CDR3 in amino acids: CASSPYRGVPGSCFF.

Only one count was recorded for this clonotype. The chain recombines TRBV6-2 or TRBV6-3 with TRBJ2-1, with 7 nucleotides matching TRBD2. V lost 6 bases to trimming and J lost 7 bases; unmatched junction nucleotides: 3. Per germline, CDR1 MNHEY and CDR2 SVGEGT. The length of the CDR3 is 12 residues. The CDR3 DNA sequence: TGTGCCAGCAGACGTAGCGGGAATGAGCAGTTCTTC. Residues: CASRRSGNEQFF.

The rearrangement uses TRBV15 and TRBJ2-1; D gene uncertain. In germline, CDR1 is LNHNV, CDR2 YYDKDF (reference sequence). V was shortened by 0 bases and J by 7 bases, with 7 bases between the two germline ends. This CDR3 has 13 residues. The DNA of the CDR3 is TGTGCCACCAGCAGAGACGTTGGGAATGAGCAGTTCTTC. Its protein is CATSRDVGNEQFF. The full variable domain, in which reference TRBV15 and TRBJ2-1 provide the parts outside the CDR3, is DAMVIQNPRYQVTQFGKPVTLSCSQTLNHNVMYWYQQKSSQAPKLLFHYYDKDFNNEADTPDNFQSRRPNTSFCFLDIRSPGLGDTAMYLCATSRDVGNEQFFGPGTRLTVL.

The CDR3 spells CASSLDVGTGQETQYF. CDR3 coding DNA: TGTGCCAGCAGCTTAGACGTCGGGACGGGGCAAGAGACCCAGTACTTC. This sequence joins TRBV7-3 and TRBJ2-5; tentatively, D is TRBD1 or TRBD2 (5 bases each). V lost 2 bases to trimming and J lost 2 bases, with 15 bases between them. CDR3 length: 16 amino acids. The germline V gene has CDR1 SGHTA and CDR2 FQGTGA.

This clonotype came up many times. The chain carries TRBV20-1 and TRBJ1-1, with D uncertain. V gave up 1 base and J gave up 1 base, with 10 bases separating them. This CDR3 comprises 14 residues. Germline V CDR1 and CDR2: DFQATT, SNEGSKA (reference sequence). The CDR3 region has the DNA TGCAGTGCTAGAGGGGCTGCGGAGAACACTGAAGCTTTCTTT. Protein sequence: CSARGAAENTEAFF.

This clonotype showed up many times. The chain links TRBV19 to TRBJ2-7; D perhaps matches TRBD2 (5 bases). V lost 4 bases and J 3 bases, leaving 16 bases between the germline ends. CDR1 and CDR2 from the germline V gene are LNHDA and SQIVND (reference sequence). There are 15 residues in the CDR3. The CDR3 DNA is TGTGCCAGTAGTAAACCGGGATTAAAGTTCTACGAGCAGTACTTC. Protein sequence: CASSKPGLKFYEQYF. Full variable domain (remainder filled in from reference TRBV19 and TRBJ2-7): DGGITQSPKYLFRKEGQNVTLSCEQNLNHDAMYWYRQDPGQGLRLIYYSQIVNDFQKGDIAEGYSVSREKKESFPLTVTSAQKNPTAFYLCASSKPGLKFYEQYFGPGTRLTVT.

This clonotype was picked up many times. The chain recombines TRBV18 with TRBJ2-6, with D possibly matching TRBD2 (5 bases). The CDR3 extends over 16 amino acids. Germline CDR1 reads KGHSH; CDR2 reads LQKENI. Deletions cut 1 base from V and 4 bases from J, with 11 bases between. CDR3 nucleotides: TGTGCCAGCTCACCACTGGGAGCTGCCGGGGCCAACGTCCTGACTTTC. This encodes CASSPLGAAGANVLTF.

This clonotype was detected many times. This chain joins TRBV21-1 and TRBJ1-4; the DNA was not used to check the table's D call, TRBD1. TRBV21-1 is tagged as a pseudogene. The CDR3 extends over 17 amino acids. CDR3 sequence reads: CASSRAGQYLNYEKLFF. CDR3 nucleotide sequence: TGTGCCAGCAGTCGGGCAGGGCAATATTTAAACTATGAAAAACTGTTTTTT.

This clonotype occurred many times. The chain combines TRBV20-1 with TRBJ1-6; D may be TRBD1 (5 bases). Germline-derived CDR1 and CDR2 are DFQATT and SNEGSKA (reference sequence). This CDR3 is 16 amino acids long. V was trimmed by 0 bases and J by 6 bases, leaving 15 bases between them. The CDR3, as DNA: TGCAGTGCTAGAGATCGGCAGGGAGCGTTTAATTCACCCCTCCACTTT. Amino acid sequence: CSARDRQGAFNSPLHF.

This chain connects TRBV27 to TRBJ1-2; 7 positions agree with TRBD1. The CDR3 is 11 residues long. Looked up from germline, CDR1 is MNHEY and CDR2 is SMNVEV (reference sequence). The ends lost 6 bases at V and 7 bases at J; junction bases unmatched: 2. The CDR3 protein is CASSWTGGYTF. The CDR3 nucleotides read TGTGCCAGCAGCTGGACAGGTGGCTACACCTTC.

This clonotype was detected many times. V is TRBV6-9 and J is TRBJ2-7; TRBD2 aligns across 7 bases. V lost 4 bases to trimming and J lost 3 bases; unmatched junction nucleotides: 6. Germline CDR1 is MNHGY and CDR2 is SVAAGI. The CDR3 covers 14 residues. The CDR3 loop is CASSWSGADYEQYF. The CDR3 region has the DNA TGTGCCAGCAGTTGGAGCGGGGCCGACTACGAGCAGTACTTC.

This clonotype has a count of ten or more. V gene TRBV28 combines with J gene TRBJ2-7; D uncertain. From germline, CDR1 is MDHEN and CDR2 SYDVKM. The CDR3 contains 12 residues. Trimming left V 2 bases short and J 3 bases short, with 5 bases between. The DNA of the CDR3 is TGTGCCAGCAGTTTAGCCAGCTACGAGCAGTACTTC. Translated, it gives CASSLASYEQYF. Full variable domain (missing parts from reference TRBV28 and TRBJ2-7): DVKVTQSSRYLVKRTGEKVFLECVQDMDHENMFWYRQDPGLGLRLIYFSYDVKMKEKGDIPEGYSVSREKKERFSLILESASTNQTSMYLCASSLASYEQYFGPGTRLTVT.

This clonotype was detected ten times or more. The rearrangement joins TRBV29-1 to TRBJ2-2; D gene unclear. Trimming stripped 3 bases from V and 0 bases from J, with 14 bases between. Germline CDR1 SQVTM, CDR2 ANQGSEA. This CDR3 has 16 amino acids. CDR3 bases: TGCAGCGTTGATCTTGGCACCCAAGCGAACACCGGGGAGCTGTTTTTT. Translating it yields CSVDLGTQANTGELFF.